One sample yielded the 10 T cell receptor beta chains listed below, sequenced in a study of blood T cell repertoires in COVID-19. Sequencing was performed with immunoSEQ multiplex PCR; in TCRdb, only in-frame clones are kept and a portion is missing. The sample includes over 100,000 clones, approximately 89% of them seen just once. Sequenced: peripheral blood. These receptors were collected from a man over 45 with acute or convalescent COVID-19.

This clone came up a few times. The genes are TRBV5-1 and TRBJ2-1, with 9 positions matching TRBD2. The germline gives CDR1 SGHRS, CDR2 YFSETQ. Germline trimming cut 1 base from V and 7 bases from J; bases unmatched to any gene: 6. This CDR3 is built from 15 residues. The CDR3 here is CASSLMPSGANEQFF. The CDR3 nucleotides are TGCGCCAGCAGCTTGATGCCTAGCGGGGCAAATGAGCAGTTCTTC.

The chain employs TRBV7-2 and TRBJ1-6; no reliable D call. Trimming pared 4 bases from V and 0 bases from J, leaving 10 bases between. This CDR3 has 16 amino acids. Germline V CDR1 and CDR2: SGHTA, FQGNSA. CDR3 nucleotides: TGTGCCAGCAGCTACGCCACGGGCTCCTATAATTCACCCCTCCACTTT. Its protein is CASSYATGSYNSPLHF.

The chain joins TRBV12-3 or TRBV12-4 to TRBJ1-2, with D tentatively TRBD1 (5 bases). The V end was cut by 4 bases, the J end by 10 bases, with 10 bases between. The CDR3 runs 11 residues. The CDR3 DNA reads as TGTGCCAGCAGTTACAGGCTCGACTACACCTTC. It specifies CASSYRLDYTF.

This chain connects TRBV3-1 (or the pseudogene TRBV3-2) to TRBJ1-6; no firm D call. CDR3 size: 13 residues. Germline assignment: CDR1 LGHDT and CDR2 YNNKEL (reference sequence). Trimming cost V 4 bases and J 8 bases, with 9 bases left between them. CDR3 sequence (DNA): TGTGCCAGCAGCCCCTCACGGGATTCACCCCTCCACTTT. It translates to CASSPSRDSPLHF.

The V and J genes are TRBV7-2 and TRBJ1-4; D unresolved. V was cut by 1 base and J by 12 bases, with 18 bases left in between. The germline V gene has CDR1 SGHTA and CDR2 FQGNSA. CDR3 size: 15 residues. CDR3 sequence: CASSLGAEAARELFF. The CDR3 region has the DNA TGTGCCAGCAGCTTAGGGGCCGAGGCCGCGAGGGAACTGTTTTTT. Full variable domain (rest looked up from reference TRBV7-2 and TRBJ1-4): GAGVSQSPSNKVTEKGKDVELRCDPISGHTALYWYRQSLGQGLEFLIYFQGNSAPDKSGLPSDRFSAERTGGSVSTLTIQRTQQEDSAVYLCASSLGAEAARELFFGSGTQLSVL.

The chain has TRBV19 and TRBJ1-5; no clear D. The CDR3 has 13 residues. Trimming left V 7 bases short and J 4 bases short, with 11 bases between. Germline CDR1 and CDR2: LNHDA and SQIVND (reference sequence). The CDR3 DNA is TGTGCCAGTAAAGGGAGGTTTAATCAGCCCCAGCATTTT. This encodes CASKGRFNQPQHF.

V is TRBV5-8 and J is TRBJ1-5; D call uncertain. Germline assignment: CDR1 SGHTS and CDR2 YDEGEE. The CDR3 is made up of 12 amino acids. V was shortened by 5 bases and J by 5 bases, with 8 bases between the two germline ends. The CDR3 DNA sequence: TGTGCCAGCAGTCTCAACTATCAGCCCCAGCATTTT. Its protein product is CASSLNYQPQHF.

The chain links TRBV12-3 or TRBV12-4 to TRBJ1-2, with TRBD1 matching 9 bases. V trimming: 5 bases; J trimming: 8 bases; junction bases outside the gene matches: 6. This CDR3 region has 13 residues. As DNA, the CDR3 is TGTGCCAGCAGTGGCCGACAGGGGGACGGCTACACCTTC. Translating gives CASSGRQGDGYTF.

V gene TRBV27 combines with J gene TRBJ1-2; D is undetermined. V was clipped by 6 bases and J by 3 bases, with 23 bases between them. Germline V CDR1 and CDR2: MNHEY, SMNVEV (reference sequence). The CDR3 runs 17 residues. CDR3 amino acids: CASSRLITRDMHYGYTF. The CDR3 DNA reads TGTGCCAGCAGCCGACTTATAACACGCGATATGCACTATGGCTACACCTTC.

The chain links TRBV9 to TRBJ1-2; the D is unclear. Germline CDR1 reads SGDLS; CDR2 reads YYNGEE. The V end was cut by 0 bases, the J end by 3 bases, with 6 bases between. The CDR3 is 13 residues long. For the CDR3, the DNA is TGTGCCAGCAGCGTAGAATTCTACTATGGCTACACCTTC. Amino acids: CASSVEFYYGYTF.